These T cell receptor beta chains were read from a single sample in a study of cytomegalovirus exposure and HLA in healthy donors. Assay: immunoSEQ multiplex PCR; the TCRdb copy retains only in-frame clones and omits some. Of 200,000 or so clones in the sample, around 73% were seen once. Sequenced material: PBMCs. The source of these receptors is a woman aged 30 to 39 in good health and CMV-seronegative. The CDR3 runs from the conserved cysteine through the conserved F or W. Fields, in order: clone size, J gene, V gene, D gene, CDR3 DNA, CDR3 protein. D genes are given only for firm matches. Only some rows state a clone size, as once, few, many or a class for expanded clones.

size: once; J: TRBJ1-1; V: TRBV30; D: NA; DNA: TGTGCCTGGTCGGACAGAGAGTATTTCGGGAACACTGAAGCTTTCTTT; CDR3: CAWSDREYFGNTEAFF
size: NA; J: TRBJ2-7; V: TRBV6-5; D: TRBD1; DNA: TGTGCCAGCAGAGAGATGGGGACAGTTCCCTACGAGCAGTACTTC; CDR3: CASREMGTVPYEQYF
size: NA; J: TRBJ2-4; V: TRBV9; D: NA; DNA: TGTGCCAGCAGCCCCCTCACGGCGGCTCCCGACAAAAACATTCAGTACTTC; CDR3: CASSPLTAAPDKNIQYF
size: NA; J: TRBJ1-1; V: TRBV27; D: NA; DNA: TGTGCCAGCAGTTACCGCGGGGGGGCTGAAGCTTTCTTT; CDR3: CASSYRGGAEAFF
size: NA; J: TRBJ1-2; V: TRBV7-2; D: TRBD1; DNA: TGTGCCAGCAGACCGGGACAGCCGAATGGCTACACCTTC; CDR3: CASRPGQPNGYTF
size: NA; J: TRBJ1-4; V: TRBV7-9; D: NA; DNA: TGTGCCAGCAGCTTAGGGGCTGGTGGGGAAAAACTGTTTTTT; CDR3: CASSLGAGGEKLFF
size: NA; J: TRBJ2-7; V: TRBV27; D: NA; DNA: TGTGCCAGCAGTCCCCCTAGTTACGAGCAGTACTTC; CDR3: CASSPPSYEQYF
size: NA; J: TRBJ2-2; V: TRBV2; D: TRBD2; DNA: TGTGCCGGATGGACTAGCGGGAGCCGGGACACCGGGGAGCTGTTTTTT; CDR3: CAGWTSGSRDTGELFF
size: NA; J: TRBJ2-3; V: TRBV5-6; D: NA; DNA: TGTGCCAGCAGCTTGACGGGAGTAATCACAGATACGCAGTATTTT; CDR3: CASSLTGVITDTQYF
size: NA; J: TRBJ2-1; V: TRBV13; D: TRBD2; DNA: TGTGCCAGCAGGACTAGACTAGCGGGGGCGAATGAGCAGTTCTTC; CDR3: CASRTRLAGANEQFF
size: NA; J: TRBJ2-5; V: TRBV9; D: TRBD2; DNA: TGTGCCAGCAGCCCGGGCCGCGGGGGGGCGAAGGAGACCCAGTACTTC; CDR3: CASSPGRGGAKETQYF
size: NA; J: TRBJ2-3; V: TRBV30; D: TRBD2; DNA: TGTGCCTGCCACCTCGGGCTGGCGGGAGGAACGCAGTATTTT; CDR3: CACHLGLAGGTQYF
size: NA; J: TRBJ1-2; V: TRBV7-9; D: TRBD1; DNA: TGTGCCAGCAGCCCTGCAGGGGGACAGGGTCTAAACACCTTC; CDR3: CASSPAGGQGLNTF
size: NA; J: TRBJ2-7; V: TRBV6-6; D: NA; DNA: TGTGCCAGCAGTTACTCGTCACAAAAGGGACACTACGAGCAGTACTTC; CDR3: CASSYSSQKGHYEQYF
size: NA; J: TRBJ2-7; V: TRBV6-1; D: NA; DNA: TGTGCCAGCAGTGACCGGGGTAAAAATACCTACGAGCAGTACTTC; CDR3: CASSDRGKNTYEQYF
size: NA; J: TRBJ2-5; V: TRBV7-9; D: NA; DNA: TGTGCCAGCACCAGGAGGGTCCAAGAGACCCAGTACTTC; CDR3: CASTRRVQETQYF
size: few; J: TRBJ2-6; V: TRBV27; D: NA; DNA: TGTGCCAGCAGTTCCAACGCTATCTCTGGGGCCAACGTCCTGACTTTC; CDR3: CASSSNAISGANVLTF
size: NA; J: TRBJ1-4; V: TRBV29-1; D: NA; DNA: TGCAGCGTTCGCGGGCCAGTTTGGGTCGGCTTAAGGGAAAAACTGTTTTTT; CDR3: CSVRGPVWVGLREKLFF
size: once; J: TRBJ1-6; V: TRBV5-6; D: TRBD1; DNA: TGTGCCAGCAGCTTGTTTTTGGACAGGGCTGATTCACCCCTCCACTTT; CDR3: CASSLFLDRADSPLHF
size: NA; J: TRBJ1-2; V: TRBV27; D: TRBD1; DNA: TGTGCCAGCAGTATCGGGACAGCCTATGGCTACACCTTC; CDR3: CASSIGTAYGYTF
size: NA; J: TRBJ2-5; V: TRBV7-2; D: NA; DNA: TGTGCCAGCAGCTCCCGGGTACAAGAGACCCAGTACTTC; CDR3: CASSSRVQETQYF
size: NA; J: TRBJ1-3; V: TRBV19; D: NA; DNA: TGTGCCAGTAGTATGCGTTCGTCCCATGGAAACACCATATATTTT; CDR3: CASSMRSSHGNTIYF
size: NA; J: TRBJ2-1; V: TRBV19; D: TRBD2; DNA: TGTGCCAGTACCATAACCGGGACTAGCGGGCCGAATGAGCAGTTCTTC; CDR3: CASTITGTSGPNEQFF
size: NA; J: TRBJ1-1; V: TRBV2; D: TRBD1; DNA: TGTGCCAGCGGGCGGACAGGGGGAGCTTTCTTT; CDR3: CASGRTGGAFF
size: NA; J: TRBJ2-7; V: TRBV7-2; D: TRBD1; DNA: TGTGCCAGCAGCTTTGACAGGGGCTACGAGCAGTACTTC; CDR3: CASSFDRGYEQYF
size: NA; J: TRBJ1-4; V: TRBV5-8; D: TRBD1; DNA: TGTGCCAGCAGCCCACCGGGACAGGGGGCCGGTAATGAAAAACTGTTTTTT; CDR3: CASSPPGQGAGNEKLFF
size: NA; J: TRBJ2-3; V: TRBV7-9; D: NA; DNA: TGTGCCAGCGGCGGCAGGGGTGGAGATACGCAGTATTTT; CDR3: CASGGRGGDTQYF
size: few; J: TRBJ2-1; V: TRBV28; D: TRBD2; DNA: TGTGCCAGCAGTTCCCCAGCGGGAGCGGCAAATGAGCAGTTCTTC; CDR3: CASSSPAGAANEQFF
size: NA; J: TRBJ2-3; V: TRBV4-2; D: TRBD2; DNA: TGTGCCAGCAGCACTGGACTAGCTAGCACAGATACGCAGTATTTT; CDR3: CASSTGLASTDTQYF
size: NA; J: TRBJ1-4; V: TRBV9; D: TRBD1; DNA: TGTGCCAGCAGCCCTTGGACAGGGAATGAAAAACTGTTTTTT; CDR3: CASSPWTGNEKLFF
size: NA; J: TRBJ2-7; V: TRBV6-1; D: TRBD2; DNA: TGTGCCAGCAGACTAGCGGGAGGGAACTACGAGCAGTACTTC; CDR3: CASRLAGGNYEQYF
size: NA; J: TRBJ2-1; V: TRBV19; D: TRBD2; DNA: TGTGCCAGTAGTAGAACTAGCGGGGCATACAATGAGCAGTTCTTC; CDR3: CASSRTSGAYNEQFF
size: NA; J: TRBJ1-1; V: TRBV4-1; D: TRBD1; DNA: TGCGCCAGCAGACAGGGGGCGGCCAACACTGAAGCTTTCTTT; CDR3: CASRQGAANTEAFF
size: NA; J: TRBJ2-7; V: TRBV5-1; D: NA; DNA: TGCGCCAGCAGCACGGGACTCTCCTACGAGCAGTACTTC; CDR3: CASSTGLSYEQYF
size: few; J: TRBJ2-3; V: TRBV9; D: NA; DNA: TGTGCCAGCAGCGTTCAGGGCGGGGGCACAGATACGCAGTATTTT; CDR3: CASSVQGGGTDTQYF
size: few; J: TRBJ1-1; V: TRBV2; D: NA; DNA: TGTGCCAGCAGCGGCCGGGGGACCCCTGAAGCTTTCTTT; CDR3: CASSGRGTPEAFF
size: NA; J: TRBJ2-3; V: TRBV11-2; D: NA; DNA: TGTGCCAGCAGCTTAGTGGCAGGGGGGAGCACAGATACGCAGTATTTT; CDR3: CASSLVAGGSTDTQYF
size: NA; J: TRBJ1-2; V: TRBV6-5; D: TRBD1; DNA: TGTGCCAGCAGTTACTCGGGGACAGGGAGTGGCTACACCTTC; CDR3: CASSYSGTGSGYTF
size: NA; J: TRBJ2-7; V: TRBV5-1; D: NA; DNA: TGCGCCAGCAGCGGCGTGACTAAATCCTACGAGCAGTACTTC; CDR3: CASSGVTKSYEQYF
size: NA; J: TRBJ1-1; V: TRBV7-9; D: TRBD1; DNA: TGTGCCAGCAGGAACCAGGGGGCGGCCACTGAAGCTTTCTTT; CDR3: CASRNQGAATEAFF
size: NA; J: TRBJ1-2; V: TRBV5-4; D: TRBD1; DNA: TGTGCCAGCAGCTTCCCCGCAACCACAGGGGAGAGCGGCTACACCTTC; CDR3: CASSFPATTGESGYTF
size: NA; J: TRBJ1-3; V: TRBV18; D: TRBD1; DNA: TGTGCCAGCTCACCATACCAGGGGGCTTCTGGAAACACCATATATTTT; CDR3: CASSPYQGASGNTIYF
size: NA; J: TRBJ1-1; V: TRBV27; D: NA; DNA: TGTGCCAGCAGTTTAGGAGGGTCGAGCACTGAAGCTTTCTTT; CDR3: CASSLGGSSTEAFF
size: NA; J: TRBJ1-5; V: TRBV12-5; D: NA; DNA: TGTGCTAGTGGTTTGGCAGGCCGAGGCGGGCCCAATCAGCCCCAGCATTTT; CDR3: CASGLAGRGGPNQPQHF
size: NA; J: TRBJ2-1; V: TRBV10-3; D: NA; DNA: TGTGCCATCACTACTTACAATGAGCAGTTCTTC; CDR3: CAITTYNEQFF
size: NA; J: TRBJ1-1; V: TRBV4-1; D: NA; DNA: TGCGCCAGCACCCTCAGGGAGGAACCAGTCACTGAAGCTTTCTTT; CDR3: CASTLREEPVTEAFF
size: once; J: TRBJ2-1; V: TRBV11-2; D: TRBD2; DNA: TGTGCCAGCAGCTTCCCCCTAGCGGGGGAGAGCTCCTACAATGAGCAGTTCTTC; CDR3: CASSFPLAGESSYNEQFF
size: NA; J: TRBJ1-4; V: TRBV7-9; D: TRBD1; DNA: TGTGCCAGCAGCGGGACGACAGGGGTGGGTGAAAAACTGTTTTTT; CDR3: CASSGTTGVGEKLFF